This TCR beta chain was recovered during a study of blood T cell repertoires in COVID-19. Study context: Samples of COVID-19 (acute and convalescent) were obtained from the United States, Italy and Spain.

Recruits, aged roughly 18 to 100 years, lived in roughly 22 US areas. Some clones are missing from TCRdb's copy, which holds only in-frame ones; the method was immunoSEQ multiplex PCR. The sample comprises about 220,000 clones, approximately 86% of which are singletons, and 2.5% to 3% rests with the top ten. The V gene's germline CDR1 is MGHRA and CDR2 YSYEKL. This CDR3 region has 15 residues. V lost 0 bases and J 0 bases, leaving 9 bases between the germline ends. The receptor was derived from a woman in her 30s with acute COVID-19. V and J are TRBV4-1 and TRBJ2-7; D may be TRBD2 (6 bases). Input material: PBMCs or T cells enriched from blood (not recorded which). CDR3: CASSQEASDSYEQYF. CDR3 DNA: TGCGCCAGCAGCCAAGAAGCTAGCGACTCCTACGAGCAGTACTTC.